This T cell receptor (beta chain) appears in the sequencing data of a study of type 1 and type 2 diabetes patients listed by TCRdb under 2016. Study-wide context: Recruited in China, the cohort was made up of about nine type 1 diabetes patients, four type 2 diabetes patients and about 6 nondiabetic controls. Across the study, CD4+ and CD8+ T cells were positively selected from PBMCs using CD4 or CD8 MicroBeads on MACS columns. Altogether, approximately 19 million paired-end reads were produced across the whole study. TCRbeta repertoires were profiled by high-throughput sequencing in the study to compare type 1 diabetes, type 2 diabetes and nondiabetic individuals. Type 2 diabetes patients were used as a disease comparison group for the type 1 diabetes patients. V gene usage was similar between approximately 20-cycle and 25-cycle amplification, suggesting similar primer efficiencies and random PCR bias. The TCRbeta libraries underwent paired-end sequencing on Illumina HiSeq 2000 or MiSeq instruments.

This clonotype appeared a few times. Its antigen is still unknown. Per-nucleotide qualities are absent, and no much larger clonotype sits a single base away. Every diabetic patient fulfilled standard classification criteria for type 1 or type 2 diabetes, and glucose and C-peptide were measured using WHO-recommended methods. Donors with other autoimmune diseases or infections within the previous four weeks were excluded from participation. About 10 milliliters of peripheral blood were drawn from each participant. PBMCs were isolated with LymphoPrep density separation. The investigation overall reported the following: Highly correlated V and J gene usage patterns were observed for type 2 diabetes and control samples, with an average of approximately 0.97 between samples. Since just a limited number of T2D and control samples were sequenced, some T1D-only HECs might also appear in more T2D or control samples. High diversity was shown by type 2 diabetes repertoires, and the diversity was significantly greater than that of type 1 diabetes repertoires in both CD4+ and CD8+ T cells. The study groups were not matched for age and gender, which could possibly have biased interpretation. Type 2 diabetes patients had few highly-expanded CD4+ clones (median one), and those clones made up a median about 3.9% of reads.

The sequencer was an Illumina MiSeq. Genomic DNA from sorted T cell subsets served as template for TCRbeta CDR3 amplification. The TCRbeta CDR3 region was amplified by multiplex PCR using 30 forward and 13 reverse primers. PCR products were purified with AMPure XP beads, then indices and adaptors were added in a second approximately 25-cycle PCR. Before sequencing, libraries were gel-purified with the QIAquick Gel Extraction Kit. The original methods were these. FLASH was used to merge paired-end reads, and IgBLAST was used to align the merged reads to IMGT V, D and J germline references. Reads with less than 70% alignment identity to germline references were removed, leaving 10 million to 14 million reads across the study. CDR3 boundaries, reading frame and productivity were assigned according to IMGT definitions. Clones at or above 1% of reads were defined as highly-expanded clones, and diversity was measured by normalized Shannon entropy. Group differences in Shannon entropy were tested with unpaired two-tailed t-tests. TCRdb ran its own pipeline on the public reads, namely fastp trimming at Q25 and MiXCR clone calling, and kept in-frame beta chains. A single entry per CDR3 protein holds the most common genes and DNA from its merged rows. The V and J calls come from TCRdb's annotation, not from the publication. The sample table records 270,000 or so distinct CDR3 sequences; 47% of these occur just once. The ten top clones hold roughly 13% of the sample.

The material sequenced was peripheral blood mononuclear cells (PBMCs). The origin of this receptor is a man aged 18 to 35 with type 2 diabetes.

The CDR3 region reads CAGGAGTNEKLFF. The DNA sequence is TGTGCCGGAGGGGCTGGGACTAATGAAAAACTGTTTTTT. The V and J genes are TRBV28 and TRBJ1-4; the D segment could be TRBD1, given 5 matching bases. Deletion took 11 bases off V and 2 bases off J, with a span of 12 bases between the germline ends. CDR1 and CDR2 were assigned from the germline V gene as MDHEN and SYDVKM. The CDR3 covers 13 residues, taking in both the cysteine and the phenylalanine. The only DNA kept is the CDR3, 39 bases in frame from the first base. Joined to the reference TRBV28 and TRBJ1-4 proteins, this CDR3 gives the full variable domain: DVKVTQSSRYLVKRTGEKVFLECVQDMDHENMFWYRQDPGLGLRLIYFSYDVKMKEKGDIPEGYSVSREKKERFSLILESASTNQTSMYLCAGGAGTNEKLFFGSGTQLSVL.